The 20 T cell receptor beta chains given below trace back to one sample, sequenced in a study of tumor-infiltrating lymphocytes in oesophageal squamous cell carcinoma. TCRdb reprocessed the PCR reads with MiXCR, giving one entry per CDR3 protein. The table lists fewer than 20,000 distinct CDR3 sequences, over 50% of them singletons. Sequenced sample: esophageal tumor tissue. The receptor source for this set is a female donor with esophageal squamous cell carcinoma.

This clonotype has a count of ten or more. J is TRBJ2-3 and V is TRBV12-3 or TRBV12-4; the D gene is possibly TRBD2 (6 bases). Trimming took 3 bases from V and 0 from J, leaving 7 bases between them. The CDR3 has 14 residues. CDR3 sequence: CASSFGGSTDTQYF. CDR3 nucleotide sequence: TGTGCCAGCAGTTTCGGGGGAAGCACAGATACGCAGTATTTT.

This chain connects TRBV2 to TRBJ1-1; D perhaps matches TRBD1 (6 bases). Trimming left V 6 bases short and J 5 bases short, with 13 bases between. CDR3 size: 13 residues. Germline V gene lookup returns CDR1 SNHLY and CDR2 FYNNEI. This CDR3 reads CASRDRRETEAFF. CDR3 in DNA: TGTGCCAGCAGAGACAGGAGGGAGACTGAAGCTTTCTTT. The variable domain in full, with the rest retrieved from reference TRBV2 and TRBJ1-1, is EPEVTQTPSHQVTQMGQEVILRCVPISNHLYFYWYRQILGQKVEFLVSFYNNEISEKSEIFDDQFSVERPDGSNFTLKIRSTKLEDSAMYFCASRDRRETEAFFGQGTRLTVV.

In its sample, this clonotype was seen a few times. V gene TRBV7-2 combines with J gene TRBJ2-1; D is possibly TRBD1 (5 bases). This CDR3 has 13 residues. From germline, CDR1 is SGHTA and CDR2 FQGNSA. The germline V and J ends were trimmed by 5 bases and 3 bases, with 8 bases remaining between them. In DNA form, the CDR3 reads TGTGCCAGCAGCATAGGACACTACAATGAGCAGTTCTTC. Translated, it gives CASSIGHYNEQFF.

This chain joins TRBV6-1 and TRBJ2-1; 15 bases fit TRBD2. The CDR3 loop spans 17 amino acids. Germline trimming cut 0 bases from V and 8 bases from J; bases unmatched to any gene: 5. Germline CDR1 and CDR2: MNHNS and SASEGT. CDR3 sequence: CASSEAVGLAGGDEQFF. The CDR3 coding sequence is TGTGCCAGCAGTGAAGCGGTTGGACTAGCGGGAGGGGATGAGCAGTTCTTC.

CDR3 sequence reads: CASSLTRTYEQYF. CDR3 sequence (DNA): TGTGCCAGCAGCTTAACCCGCACCTACGAGCAGTACTTC. The chain carries TRBV7-3 and TRBJ2-7; D is uncertain. Trimming cost V 0 bases and J 2 bases, with 5 bases left between them. Germline CDR1 SGHTA, CDR2 FQGTGA. The CDR3 is 13 amino acids.

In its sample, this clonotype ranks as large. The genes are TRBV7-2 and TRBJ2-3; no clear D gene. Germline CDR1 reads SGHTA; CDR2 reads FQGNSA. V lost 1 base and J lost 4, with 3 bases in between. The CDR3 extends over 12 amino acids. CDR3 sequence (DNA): TGTGCCAGCAGCTTAGGAGCAGATACGCAGTATTTT. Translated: CASSLGADTQYF.

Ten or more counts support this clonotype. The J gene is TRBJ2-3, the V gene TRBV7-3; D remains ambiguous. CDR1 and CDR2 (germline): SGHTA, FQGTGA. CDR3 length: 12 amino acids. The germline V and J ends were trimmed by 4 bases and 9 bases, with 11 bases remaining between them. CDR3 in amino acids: CASSSPLGTQYF. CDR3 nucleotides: TGTGCCAGCAGCTCTCCGTTAGGGACGCAGTATTTT. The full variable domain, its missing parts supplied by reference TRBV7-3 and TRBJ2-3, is GAGVSQTPSNKVTEKGKYVELRCDPISGHTALYWYRQSLGQGPEFLIYFQGTGAADDSGLPNDRFFAVRPEGSVSTLKIQRTERGDSAVYLCASSSPLGTQYFGPGTRLTVL.

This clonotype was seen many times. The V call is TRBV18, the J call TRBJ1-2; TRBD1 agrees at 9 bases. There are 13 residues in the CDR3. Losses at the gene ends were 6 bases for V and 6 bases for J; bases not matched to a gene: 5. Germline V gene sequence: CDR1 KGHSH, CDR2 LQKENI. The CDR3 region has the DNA TGTGCCAGCTCGATGGACAGGGGCAATGGCTACACCTTC. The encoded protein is CASSMDRGNGYTF.

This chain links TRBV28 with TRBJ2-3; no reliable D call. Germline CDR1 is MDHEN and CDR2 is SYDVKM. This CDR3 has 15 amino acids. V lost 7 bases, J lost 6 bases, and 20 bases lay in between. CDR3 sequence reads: CASTENSPGLDTQYF. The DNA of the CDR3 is TGTGCCAGCACCGAGAATTCACCCGGGTTGGATACGCAGTATTTT.

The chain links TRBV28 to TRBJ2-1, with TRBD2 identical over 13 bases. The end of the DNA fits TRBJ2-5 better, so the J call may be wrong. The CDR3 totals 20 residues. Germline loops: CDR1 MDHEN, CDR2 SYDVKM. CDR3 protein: CASSSPFPGLAGEFQETQYF. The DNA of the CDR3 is TGTGCCAGCAGTTCCCCCTTCCCCGGACTAGCGGGGGAATTCCAAGAGACCCAGTACTTC.

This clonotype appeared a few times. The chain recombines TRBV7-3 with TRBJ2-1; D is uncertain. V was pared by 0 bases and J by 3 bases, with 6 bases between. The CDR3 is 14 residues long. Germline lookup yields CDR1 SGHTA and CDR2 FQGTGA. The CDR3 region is CASSLTADYNEQFF. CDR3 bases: TGTGCCAGCAGCTTAACTGCAGACTACAATGAGCAGTTCTTC.

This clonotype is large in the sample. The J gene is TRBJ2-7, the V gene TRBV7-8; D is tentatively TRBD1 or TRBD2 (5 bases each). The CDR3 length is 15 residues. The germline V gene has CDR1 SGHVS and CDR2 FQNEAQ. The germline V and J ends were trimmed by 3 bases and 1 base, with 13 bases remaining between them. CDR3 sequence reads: CASSLFQGPSYEQYF. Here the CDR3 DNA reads TGTGCCAGCAGCTTGTTCCAGGGACCTTCCTACGAGCAGTACTTC.

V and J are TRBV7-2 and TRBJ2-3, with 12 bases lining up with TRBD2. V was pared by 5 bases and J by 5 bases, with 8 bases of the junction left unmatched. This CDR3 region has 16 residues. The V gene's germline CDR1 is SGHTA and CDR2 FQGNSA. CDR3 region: CASSKTSGRNEDTQYF. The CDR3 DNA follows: TGTGCCAGCAGCAAGACTAGCGGGAGAAATGAAGATACGCAGTATTTT.

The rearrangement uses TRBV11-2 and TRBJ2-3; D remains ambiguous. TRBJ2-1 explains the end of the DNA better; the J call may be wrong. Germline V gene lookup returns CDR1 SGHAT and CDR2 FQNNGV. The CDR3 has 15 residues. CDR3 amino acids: CASSLEWGPLYEQFF. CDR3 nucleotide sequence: TGTGCCAGCAGCTTAGAATGGGGTCCGCTATACGAGCAGTTCTTC.

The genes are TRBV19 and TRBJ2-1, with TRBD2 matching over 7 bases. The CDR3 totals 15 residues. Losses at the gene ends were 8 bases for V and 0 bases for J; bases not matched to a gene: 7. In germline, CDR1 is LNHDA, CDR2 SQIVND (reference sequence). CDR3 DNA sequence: TGTGCCAGTGCCTTAGGCGGGAGCTCCTACAATGAGCAGTTCTTC. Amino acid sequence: CASALGGSSYNEQFF. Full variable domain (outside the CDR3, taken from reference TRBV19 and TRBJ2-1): DGGITQSPKYLFRKEGQNVTLSCEQNLNHDAMYWYRQDPGQGLRLIYYSQIVNDFQKGDIAEGYSVSREKKESFPLTVTSAQKNPTAFYLCASALGGSSYNEQFFGPGTRLTVL.

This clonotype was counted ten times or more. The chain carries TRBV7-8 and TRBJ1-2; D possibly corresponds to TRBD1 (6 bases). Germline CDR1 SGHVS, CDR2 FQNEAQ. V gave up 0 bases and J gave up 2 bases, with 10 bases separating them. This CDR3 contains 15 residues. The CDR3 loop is CASSLALTGNYGYTF. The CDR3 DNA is TGTGCCAGCAGCTTAGCTCTTACAGGGAACTATGGCTACACCTTC.

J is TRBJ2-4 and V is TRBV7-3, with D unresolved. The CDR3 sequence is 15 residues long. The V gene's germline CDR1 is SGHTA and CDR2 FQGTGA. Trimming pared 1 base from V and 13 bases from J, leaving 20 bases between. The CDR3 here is CASSLNPGPYNEQYF. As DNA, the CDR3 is TGTGCCAGCAGCTTAAACCCCGGACCATACAATGAGCAGTACTTC.

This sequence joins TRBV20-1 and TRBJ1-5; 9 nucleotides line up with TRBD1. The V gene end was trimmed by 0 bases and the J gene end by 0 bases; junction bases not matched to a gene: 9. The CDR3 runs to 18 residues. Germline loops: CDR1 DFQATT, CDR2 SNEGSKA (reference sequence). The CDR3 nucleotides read TGCAGTGCTAGAGAGACAGGGGGTTTCCCTTATAGCAATCAGCCCCAGCATTTT. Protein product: CSARETGGFPYSNQPQHF.

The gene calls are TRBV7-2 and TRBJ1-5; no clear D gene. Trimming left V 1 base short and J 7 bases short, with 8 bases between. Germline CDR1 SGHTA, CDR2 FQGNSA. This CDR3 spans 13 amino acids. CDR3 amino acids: CASSLGPLQPQHF. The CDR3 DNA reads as TGTGCCAGCAGCTTAGGTCCCCTCCAGCCCCAGCATTTT. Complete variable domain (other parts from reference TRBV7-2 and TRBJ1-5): GAGVSQSPSNKVTEKGKDVELRCDPISGHTALYWYRQSLGQGLEFLIYFQGNSAPDKSGLPSDRFSAERTGGSVSTLTIQRTQQEDSAVYLCASSLGPLQPQHFGDGTRLSIL.

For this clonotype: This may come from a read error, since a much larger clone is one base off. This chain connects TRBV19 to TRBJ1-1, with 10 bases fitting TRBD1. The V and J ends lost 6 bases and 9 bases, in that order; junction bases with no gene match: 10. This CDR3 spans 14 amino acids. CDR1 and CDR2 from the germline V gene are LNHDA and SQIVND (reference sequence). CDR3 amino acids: CASSLGQGTAKAFF. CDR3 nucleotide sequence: TGTGCCAGTAGCTTGGGACAGGGGACCGCTAAAGCTTTCTTT.